The clone carrying this TCR beta chain came up a few times. Its antigen is currently unknown. The data originate from a study of blood T cells in healthy people across ages. The authors ran a second PCR of roughly 7 to 11 cycles using a sample-barcoded 5' primer and a J-beta primer mix. A template-switch adaptor that had 12 random nucleotides put a tag on each cDNA molecule. Each single sample gave us at least 3 million CDR3-containing paired-end reads. TCRdb reprocessed the 5' RACE reads via MiXCR and lists one record per CDR3 protein. The data show over 1.5 million distinct CDR3 sequences, with just under 50% seen just once and roughly 2.1% held by the top ten. The CDR3 spans 15 residues. J was trimmed by 0 bases and V by 6 bases; bases with no gene match: 5. Germline-derived CDR1 and CDR2 are SGHAT and FQDESV (reference sequence). Overall study findings and caveats: Since the PBMCs were unsorted, naive and antigen-experienced cells could not be conclusively compared. Long-lived donors exceeded aged donors in naive CD4+ cells and diversity.

The TCR originated in a woman in her forties in good health. The chain carries TRBV11-1 and TRBJ2-1; 7 nucleotides align to TRBD1. Sequenced sample: blood. The CDR3 DNA reads TGTGCCAGCAGTGACAGGGCCAGCTCCTACAATGAGCAGTTCTTC. It is translated as CASSDRASSYNEQFF.